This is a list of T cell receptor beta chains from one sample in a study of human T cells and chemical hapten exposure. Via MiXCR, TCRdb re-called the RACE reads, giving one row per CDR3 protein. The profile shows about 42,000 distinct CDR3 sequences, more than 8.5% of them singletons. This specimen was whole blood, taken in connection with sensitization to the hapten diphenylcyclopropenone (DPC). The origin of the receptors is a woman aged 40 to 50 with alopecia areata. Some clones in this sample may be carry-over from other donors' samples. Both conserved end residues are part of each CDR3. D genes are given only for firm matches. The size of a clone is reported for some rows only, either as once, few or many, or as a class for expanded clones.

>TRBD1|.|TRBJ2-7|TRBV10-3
CAIRQGSYEQYF
TGTGCCATCAGACAGGGGAGCTACGAGCAGTACTTC
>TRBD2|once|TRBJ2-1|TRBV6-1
CASSYSGVDYNEQFF
TGTGCCAGCAGTTACAGCGGGGTCGACTACAATGAGCAGTTCTTC
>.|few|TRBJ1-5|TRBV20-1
CSARGLNSNQPQHF
TGCAGTGCTAGGGGACTCAATAGCAATCAGCCCCAGCATTTT
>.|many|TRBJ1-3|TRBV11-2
CASSFGGLTSGNTIYF
TGTGCCAGCAGCTTTGGGGGTTTAACCTCTGGAAACACCATATATTTT
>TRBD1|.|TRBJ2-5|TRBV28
CASSYNRGTQETQYF
TGTGCCAGCAGTTACAACAGGGGGACCCAAGAGACCCAGTACTTC
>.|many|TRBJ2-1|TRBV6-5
CASRLRPGRGAGEQFF
TGTGCCAGCAGACTCCGGCCGGGACGGGGGGCCGGTGAGCAGTTCTTC
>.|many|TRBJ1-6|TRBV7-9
CASSLSLEASPLHF
TGTGCCAGCAGCTTAAGTCTAGAGGCATCACCCCTCCACTTT
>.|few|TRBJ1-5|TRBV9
CASSPGWGDQPQHF
TGTGCCAGCAGCCCCGGTTGGGGGGATCAGCCCCAGCATTTT
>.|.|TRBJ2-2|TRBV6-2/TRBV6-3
CASNTLRGELFF
TGTGCCAGCAACACCTTACGCGGGGAGCTGTTTTTT
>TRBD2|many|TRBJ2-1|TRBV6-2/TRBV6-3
CASSLRAFQGLASNNEQFF
TGTGCCAGCAGTTTAAGGGCCTTTCAGGGACTAGCGAGTAACAATGAGCAGTTCTTC
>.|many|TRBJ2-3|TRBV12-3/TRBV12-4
CASSTDTQYF
TGTGCCAGTAGCACAGATACGCAGTATTTT
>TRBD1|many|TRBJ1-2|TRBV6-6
CASSYKTGGHYGYTF
TGTGCCAGCAGTTATAAGACAGGGGGCCACTATGGCTACACCTTC
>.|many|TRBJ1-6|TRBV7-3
CASSPVGGSPLHF
TGTGCCAGCAGCCCTGTAGGGGGTTCACCCCTCCACTTT
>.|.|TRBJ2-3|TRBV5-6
CASSLGRGVSTDTQYF
TGTGCCAGCAGCTTGGGTCGGGGTGTCAGCACAGATACGCAGTATTTT
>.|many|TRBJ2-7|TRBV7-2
CASSSRPGPYEQYF
TGTGCCAGCAGCTCACGCCCGGGACCCTACGAGCAGTACTTC
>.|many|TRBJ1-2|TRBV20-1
CSARDLAGPGNYGYTF
TGCAGTGCTAGAGATTTGGCAGGCCCTGGGAACTATGGCTACACCTTC
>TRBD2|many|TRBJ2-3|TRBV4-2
CASSQMAGGGGGTDTQYF
TGTGCCAGCAGCCAAATGGCAGGAGGCGGGGGTGGCACAGATACGCAGTATTTT
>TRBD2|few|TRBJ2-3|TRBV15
CATSSLTSGGSTDTQYF
TGTGCCACCAGCAGCCTGACTAGCGGGGGAAGCACAGATACGCAGTATTTT
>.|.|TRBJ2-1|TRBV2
CASSERTGFSSEQFF
TGTGCCAGCAGTGAGAGGACTGGGTTCTCGAGTGAGCAGTTCTTC
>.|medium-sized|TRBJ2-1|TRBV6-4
CASSVLAENNEQFF
TGTGCCAGCAGTGTCTTAGCGGAAAACAATGAGCAGTTCTTC
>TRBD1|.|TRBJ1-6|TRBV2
CASRATGGFNSPLHF
TGTGCCAGCAGGGCTACAGGGGGCTTTAATTCACCCCTCCACTTT
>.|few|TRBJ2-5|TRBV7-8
CASSARTDQETQYF
TGTGCCAGCAGCGCCCGGACAGACCAAGAGACCCAGTACTTC
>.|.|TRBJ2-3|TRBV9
CASSLAPLGTDTQYF
TGCGCCAGCAGCTTGGCACCGTTGGGCACAGATACGCAGTATTTT
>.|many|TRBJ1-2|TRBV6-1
CASSADQRGLVGYTF
TGTGCCAGCAGTGCGGATCAACGAGGCCTTGTCGGCTACACCTTC
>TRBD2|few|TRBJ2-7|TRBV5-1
CASSSAGGPYEQYF
TGCGCCAGCAGCTCAGCGGGGGGGCCCTACGAGCAGTACTTC
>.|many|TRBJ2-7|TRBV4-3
CASSQAGQGGDEQYF
TGCGCCAGCAGCCAAGCAGGGCAGGGCGGCGACGAGCAGTACTTC
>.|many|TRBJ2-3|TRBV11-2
CASSLSGRSTDTQYF
TGTGCCAGCAGCTTATCCGGACGTAGCACAGATACGCAGTATTTT
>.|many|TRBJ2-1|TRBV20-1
CSAGGHAGHSSYNEQFF
TGCAGTGCCGGGGGACACGCGGGACACTCCTCCTACAATGAGCAGTTCTTC
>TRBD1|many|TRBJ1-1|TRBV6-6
CASSFTGGYGTEAFF
TGTGCCAGCAGTTTCACAGGGGGCTACGGCACTGAAGCTTTCTTT
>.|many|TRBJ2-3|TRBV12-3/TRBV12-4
CASSFGSGGRTDTQYF
TGTGCCAGCAGTTTCGGTTCTGGGGGGCGCACAGATACGCAGTATTTT
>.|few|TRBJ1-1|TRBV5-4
CASSLDKWWTEAFF
TGTGCCAGCAGCTTGGATAAGTGGTGGACTGAAGCTTTCTTT
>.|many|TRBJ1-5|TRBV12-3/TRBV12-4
CASSLSDNSGTNQPQHF
TGTGCCAGCAGTTTATCAGACAATTCGGGAACCAATCAGCCCCAGCATTTT
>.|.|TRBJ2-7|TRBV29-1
CSVGPIGQQYF
TGCAGCGTGGGGCCAATTGGCCAGCAGTACTTC
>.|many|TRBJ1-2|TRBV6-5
CASSWNPDYGYTF
TGTGCCAGCAGTTGGAATCCGGACTATGGCTACACCTTC
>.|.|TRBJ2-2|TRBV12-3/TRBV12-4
CASSFPGELFF
TGTGCCAGCAGTTTTCCCGGGGAGCTGTTTTTT
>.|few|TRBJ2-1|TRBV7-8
CASSLAGQANYNEQFF
TGTGCCAGCAGCTTAGCGGGCCAAGCTAACTACAATGAGCAGTTCTTC
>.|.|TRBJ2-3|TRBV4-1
CASSQEGSRTDTQYF
TGCGCCAGCAGCCAAGAAGGGTCCCGCACAGATACGCAGTATTTT
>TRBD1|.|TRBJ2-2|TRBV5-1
CASSFGQGNTGELFF
TGCGCCAGCAGCTTTGGACAGGGGAACACCGGGGAGCTGTTTTTT
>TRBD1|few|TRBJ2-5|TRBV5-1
CASSIVTGTGYQETQYF
TGCGCCAGCAGCATTGTTACCGGGACAGGGTACCAAGAGACCCAGTACTTC
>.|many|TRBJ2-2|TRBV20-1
CSARGEASSNTGELFF
TGCAGTGCTAGAGGCGAGGCCAGCTCGAACACCGGGGAGCTGTTTTTT
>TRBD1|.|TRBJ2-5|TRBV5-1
CASSLRTGEETQYF
TGCGCCAGCAGCTTGCGGACAGGGGAAGAGACCCAGTACTTC
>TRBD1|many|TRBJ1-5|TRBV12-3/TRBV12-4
CASSLGAGGPNQPQHF
TGTGCCAGCAGTTTAGGGGCAGGGGGACCCAATCAGCCCCAGCATTTT
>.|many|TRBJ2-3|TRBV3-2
CASSQETFGTVMGTDTQYF
TGTGCCAGCAGCCAAGAAACTTTTGGGACAGTGATGGGCACAGATACGCAGTATTTT
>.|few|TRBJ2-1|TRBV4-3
CASSQVNGIIDEQFF
TGCGCCAGCAGCCAAGTTAACGGTATAATAGATGAGCAGTTCTTC
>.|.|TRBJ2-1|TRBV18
CASSPPSGEQFF
TGTGCCAGCTCACCACCGTCCGGAGAGCAGTTCTTC
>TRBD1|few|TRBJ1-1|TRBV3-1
CASSWTGGNTEAFF
TGTGCCAGCAGCTGGACAGGGGGGAACACTGAAGCTTTCTTT
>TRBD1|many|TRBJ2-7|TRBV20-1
CSAPNPGQGIYEQYF
TGCAGTGCTCCTAACCCGGGACAGGGGATATACGAGCAGTACTTC
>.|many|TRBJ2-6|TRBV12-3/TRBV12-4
CASRLTSSGANVLTF
TGTGCCAGCCGTCTGACGAGCTCTGGGGCCAACGTCCTGACTTTC
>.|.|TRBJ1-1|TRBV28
CATRGPKNTEAFF
TGTGCCACGCGGGGGCCTAAGAACACTGAAGCTTTCTTT